A selection of T cell receptor beta chains follows, all from one sample in a study of cytomegalovirus exposure and HLA in healthy donors. Clones were read by immunoSEQ multiplex PCR, and TCRdb kept only the in-frame ones, dropping some. The table lists about 170,000 clones, about 88% of them singletons. Material: PBMCs. These receptors all come from a man in his late teens or twenties in good health and CMV-seropositive. CDR3s include the opening cysteine and the closing phenylalanine or tryptophan. Fields, in order: D gene, V gene, J gene, clone size, CDR3 DNA, CDR3 protein. D genes are given only for firm matches. Clone sizes are given selectively: once, few, many, or a class where the clone is expanded.

TRBD1	TRBV2	TRBJ1-3	once	TGTGCCAGCACCCAGGGGGCTCGGGTCTCTGGAAACACCATATATTTT	CASTQGARVSGNTIYF
.	TRBV7-2	TRBJ2-5	.	TGTGCCAGCAGCTTATTCTCCACCCAGTACTTC	CASSLFSTQYF
TRBD1	TRBV2	TRBJ1-6	.	TGTGCCAGCAGCTCCCAGGGGGTCAGGGGGCTTTCACCCCTCCACTTT	CASSSQGVRGLSPLHF
TRBD1	TRBV9	TRBJ1-2	few	TGTGCCAGCAGCGTAGCCGGGACAGCTAACTATGGCTACACCTTC	CASSVAGTANYGYTF
.	TRBV27	TRBJ2-2	few	TGTGCCAGCAGTTTGTCGGGGGTTAACACCGGGGAGCTGTTTTTT	CASSLSGVNTGELFF
.	TRBV9	TRBJ1-2	.	TGTGCCAGCAGCGTAGACGGAGGGGCAGACTATGGCTACACCTTC	CASSVDGGADYGYTF
.	TRBV7-2	TRBJ2-6	.	TGTGCCAGCAGCTTAGTAGCCTCTGGGGCCAACGTCCTGACTTTC	CASSLVASGANVLTF
TRBD1	TRBV29-1	TRBJ1-2	.	TGCAGCGCTATCGCCGACAGGGGATCGTGGGGCTACACCTTC	CSAIADRGSWGYTF
.	TRBV7-6	TRBJ1-2	once	TGTGCCAGCAGCTCTGGACTGGACTATGGCTACACCTTC	CASSSGLDYGYTF
.	TRBV29-1	TRBJ2-7	.	TGCAGCGTCAATCCTGGGGGGACCTACGAGCAGTACTTC	CSVNPGGTYEQYF
TRBD2	TRBV6-5	TRBJ2-7	.	TGTGCCAGCAGGCGCGCGGGGGGGCAATCCTACGAGCAGTACTTC	CASRRAGGQSYEQYF
.	TRBV14	TRBJ2-3	.	TGTGCCAGCAGCCAAACGAGGATCGCTAGCACAGATACGCAGTATTTT	CASSQTRIASTDTQYF
.	TRBV5-1	TRBJ1-2	.	TGCGCCAGTTCTCGGACAGCGGATGGCTACACCTTC	CASSRTADGYTF
.	TRBV19	TRBJ2-5	.	TGTGCCAGTAGTGACAGGTCGGTGCGAGAGACCCAGTACTTC	CASSDRSVRETQYF
TRBD1	TRBV6-5	TRBJ2-7	few	TGTGCCAGCAGCCGGACGACAGGGCCCTACGAGCAGTACTTC	CASSRTTGPYEQYF
TRBD2	TRBV9	TRBJ2-5	.	TGTGCCAGCAGCGCCCCCCAGCGGGGGGGCCAAGAGACCCAGTACTTC	CASSAPQRGGQETQYF
TRBD1	TRBV29-1	TRBJ1-1	few	TGCAGCGTCGTAGAGGGGGCAAGTGAAGCTTTCTTT	CSVVEGASEAFF
.	TRBV5-6	TRBJ1-5	.	TGTGCCAGCCGAGCGTGGGTTAGCAATCAGCCCCAGCATTTT	CASRAWVSNQPQHF
TRBD1	TRBV4-1	TRBJ2-7	.	TGCGCCAGCACCCGGGACAGTCTCTCCTACGAGCAGTACTTC	CASTRDSLSYEQYF
.	TRBV15	TRBJ1-2	.	TGTGCCACCAGCAGTCCACAGGGAACGGGTACCTATGGCTACACCTTC	CATSSPQGTGTYGYTF
TRBD2	TRBV6-6	TRBJ2-3	.	TGTGCCAGCAAGACTAGCGGGGGCACAGATACGCAGTATTTT	CASKTSGGTDTQYF
.	TRBV29-1	TRBJ1-1	.	TGCAGCGTTGCGCAGATGAACACTGAAGCTTTCTTT	CSVAQMNTEAFF
TRBD1	TRBV2	TRBJ2-3	.	TGTGCCGGACAGGGGGCTGGCACAGATACGCAGTATTTT	CAGQGAGTDTQYF
.	TRBV9	TRBJ1-1	.	TGTGCCAGCAGCGAAGAGAAGAACACTGAAGCTTTCTTT	CASSEEKNTEAFF
.	TRBV6-1	TRBJ1-4	.	TGTGCCAGCAGAGACAGGCCGGGAGGGGAAAAACTGTTTTTT	CASRDRPGGEKLFF
.	TRBV11-2	TRBJ1-6	.	TGTGCCAGCAGCTTCATCCCTCGGGGTAGGGTTTCACCCCTCCACTTT	CASSFIPRGRVSPLHF
.	TRBV7-9	TRBJ2-1	.	TGTGCCAGCACCACCCCGGGGTGGGTGCAGTTCTTC	CASTTPGWVQFF
.	TRBV5-4	TRBJ2-5	once	TGTGCCAGCAGCACCTCAGGGGTGCAAGAGACCCAGTACTTC	CASSTSGVQETQYF
TRBD1	TRBV10-3	TRBJ1-2	.	TGTGCCATCAGTGATCGACAGGGCGACTATGGCTACACCTTC	CAISDRQGDYGYTF
TRBD1	TRBV25-1	TRBJ2-1	.	TGTGCCAGCCTTAACCGGGACAGGCCATACAATGAGCAGTTCTTC	CASLNRDRPYNEQFF
.	TRBV30	TRBJ2-3	.	TGTGCCTGGAGTGTAGGGGCCCCAGATACGCAGTATTTT	CAWSVGAPDTQYF
TRBD1	TRBV7-9	TRBJ2-2	.	TGTGCCAGCAGCCGAACAGGGGCCGGGGAGCTGTTTTTT	CASSRTGAGELFF
.	TRBV6-5	TRBJ2-7	few	TGTGCCAGCAGTTCGGAGCGGTATTCCTACGAGCAGTACTTC	CASSSERYSYEQYF
TRBD1	TRBV4-3	TRBJ1-2	.	TGCGCCAGCAGCCACAAGACAGGGGACTATGGCTACACCTTC	CASSHKTGDYGYTF
.	TRBV5-4	TRBJ2-1	.	TGTGCCAGCAGCTTGGTAGGGGAAAATGAGCAGTTCTTC	CASSLVGENEQFF
TRBD2	TRBV9	TRBJ2-7	.	TGTGCCAGCAGCGTAGGAACTAGCGGATCAGGGCAGTACTTC	CASSVGTSGSGQYF
.	TRBV10-3	TRBJ1-2	.	TGTGCCATCAGTGAGGGGGCGAAGGGCTATGGCTACACCTTC	CAISEGAKGYGYTF
.	TRBV7-2	TRBJ2-1	.	TGTGCCAGCAGCTTAATAGCGGCCTACAATGAGCAGTTCTTC	CASSLIAAYNEQFF
TRBD1	TRBV7-2	TRBJ1-1	.	TGTGCCAGCAGCTCGACAGGGGGGAAGGGCACTGAAGCTTTCTTT	CASSSTGGKGTEAFF
TRBD1	TRBV10-2	TRBJ1-6	.	TGCGCCAGCAGCGGGACAGATAATTCACCCCTCCACTTT	CASSGTDNSPLHF